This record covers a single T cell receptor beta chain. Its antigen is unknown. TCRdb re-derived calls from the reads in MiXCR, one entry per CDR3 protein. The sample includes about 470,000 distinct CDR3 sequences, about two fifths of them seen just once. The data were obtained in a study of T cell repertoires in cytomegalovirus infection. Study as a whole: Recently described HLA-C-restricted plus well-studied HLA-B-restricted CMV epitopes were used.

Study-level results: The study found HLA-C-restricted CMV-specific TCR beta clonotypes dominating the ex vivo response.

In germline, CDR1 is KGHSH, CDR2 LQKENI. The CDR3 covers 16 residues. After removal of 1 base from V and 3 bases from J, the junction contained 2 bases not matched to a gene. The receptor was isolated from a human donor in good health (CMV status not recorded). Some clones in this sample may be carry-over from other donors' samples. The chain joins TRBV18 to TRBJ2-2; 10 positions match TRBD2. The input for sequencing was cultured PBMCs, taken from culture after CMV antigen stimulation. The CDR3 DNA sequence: TGTGCCAGCTCACCACTAGCGGGAGGCCACACCGGGGAGCTGTTTTTT. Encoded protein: CASSPLAGGHTGELFF. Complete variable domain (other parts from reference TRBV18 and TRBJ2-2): NAGVMQNPRHLVRRRGQEARLRCSPMKGHSHVYWYRQLPEEGLKFMVYLQKENIIDESGMPKERFSAEFPKEGPSILRIQQVVRGDSAAYFCASSPLAGGHTGELFFGEGSRLTVL.